The 11 T cell receptor beta chains below were found in one sample sequenced in a study of human T cells and chemical hapten exposure. Each CDR3 protein gets one entry after TCRdb re-called the 5' RACE reads with MiXCR. The sample comprises approximately 140,000 distinct CDR3 sequences, 4.1% of which are singletons, and over 1.1% rests with the top ten. Total RNA extraction was carried out from unfractionated whole blood. All receptors come from a female donor in good health.

There are many counts of this clonotype. The V call is TRBV28, the J call TRBJ1-4; 8 nucleotides agree with TRBD1. This CDR3 has 16 amino acids. V shed 5 bases and J 5 bases; nucleotides not matched to a gene: 10. Germline values: CDR1 MDHEN, CDR2 SYDVKM. The CDR3 sequence is CASSIGQGRVNEKLFF. The CDR3 DNA reads as TGTGCCAGCAGTATTGGACAGGGAAGAGTCAATGAAAAACTGTTTTTT. Full variable domain (rest looked up from reference TRBV28 and TRBJ1-4): DVKVTQSSRYLVKRTGEKVFLECVQDMDHENMFWYRQDPGLGLRLIYFSYDVKMKEKGDIPEGYSVSREKKERFSLILESASTNQTSMYLCASSIGQGRVNEKLFFGSGTQLSVL.

This clonotype was picked up a small number of times. The V and J genes are TRBV18 and TRBJ1-6; D not resolved. The length of the CDR3 is 15 residues. Germline CDR1 and CDR2: KGHSH and LQKENI. Trimming left V 2 bases short and J 5 bases short, with 10 bases between. This CDR3 is CASSPTTAHNSPLHF. The CDR3 nucleotides are TGTGCCAGCTCACCAACGACGGCACATAATTCACCCCTCCACTTT.

This clonotype was detected many times. This chain connects TRBV12-3 or TRBV12-4 to TRBJ2-7; no clear D. Trimming took off 3 bases at V and 5 bases at J, with 14 bases between the two ends. The CDR3 contains 14 residues. The CDR3 DNA is TGTGCCAGCAGTTTCCTCCAAGGTTGGCACGAGCAGTACTTC. Its protein product is CASSFLQGWHEQYF.

A few counts support this clonotype. This sequence joins TRBV18 and TRBJ2-3, with D hard to call. Trimming took 11 bases from V and 5 from J, leaving 14 bases between them. The CDR3 is 12 residues long. The germline V gene encodes CDR1 KGHSH and CDR2 LQKENI. CDR3 region: CASHQVGDTQYF. CDR3 nucleotide sequence: TGTGCCTCTCACCAGGTCGGAGATACGCAGTATTTT.

This clonotype has a count of ten or more. For the CDR3, the DNA is TGTGCCAGCAGTGAACAGGGGGCGGATTCACCCCTCCACTTT. Its translation is CASSEQGADSPLHF. V and J are TRBV2 and TRBJ1-6; 8 nucleotides match TRBD1. Losses at the gene ends were 2 bases for V and 8 bases for J; bases not matched to a gene: 2. Germline V gene data show CDR1 as SNHLY and CDR2 as FYNNEI. This CDR3 contains 14 residues.

CDR3 amino acids: CASSYKRGRLETQYF. The CDR3 coding sequence is TGTGCCAGCAGCTACAAGCGGGGGAGGCTAGAGACCCAGTACTTC. The chain is built from TRBV7-2 and TRBJ2-5; 8 positions match TRBD2. There are 15 residues in the CDR3. V shed 4 bases, J shed 4 bases, and the junction held 8 bases outside the gene matches. Germline V gene sequence: CDR1 SGHTA, CDR2 FQGNSA.

This clonotype was seen at least ten times. This chain connects TRBV12-3 or TRBV12-4 to TRBJ1-1; 7 positions agree with TRBD1. The CDR3 is 15 residues long. V trimming: 8 bases; J trimming: 2 bases; junction bases outside the gene matches: 11. The CDR3 DNA is TGTGCCAGCGCCCCCCCCAGGGGGATCAACACTGAAGCTTTCTTT. Translated: CASAPPRGINTEAFF.

A few counts support this clonotype. The chain recombines TRBV7-9 with TRBJ1-4, with TRBD1 matching over 12 bases. V lost 4 bases and J lost 7; bases outside the gene matches: 16. Germline V gene sequence: CDR1 SEHNR, CDR2 FQNEAQ (reference sequence). This CDR3 has 19 amino acids. The CDR3 spells CASSSTLTGQGAVGEKLFF. The CDR3 region has the DNA TGTGCCAGCAGCTCAACCCTCACGGGACAGGGGGCCGTGGGTGAAAAACTGTTTTTT.

In its sample, this clonotype was seen many times. V gene TRBV10-3 combines with J gene TRBJ2-1; 7 nucleotides align to TRBD2. Trimming cost V 5 bases and J 4 bases; bases outside gene matches: 2. CDR1 ENHRY and CDR2 SYGVKD come from the germline V gene. The CDR3 spans 13 residues. Here the CDR3 DNA reads TGTGCCATCAGTCCCGGGGGGTACAATGAGCAGTTCTTC. It is translated as CAISPGGYNEQFF.

This clonotype was counted at least ten times. The chain joins TRBV6-1 to TRBJ1-5; perhaps TRBD1 as D (6 bases). The CDR3 is 14 residues long. Germline V CDR1 and CDR2: MNHNS, SASEGT. Trimming stripped 6 bases from V and 0 bases from J, with 9 bases between. For the CDR3, the DNA is TGTGCCAGCAGGACAGGTAATAGCAATCAGCCCCAGCATTTT. Encoded protein: CASRTGNSNQPQHF.

This clonotype has at least ten counts. V usage is TRBV12-3 or TRBV12-4 and J usage is TRBJ2-6, with D maybe TRBD1 (5 bases). V shed 6 bases and J shed 0 bases, with 12 bases lying between them. The CDR3 extends over 16 amino acids. The CDR3, as DNA: TGTGCCAGCAGCCGACGAACAGGCTCTGGGGCCAACGTCCTGACTTTC. Its translation is CASSRRTGSGANVLTF.